Below are 31 T cell receptor beta chains sequenced from a single sample in a study of regulatory T cells in long-lasting Graves disease. Described time point: newly diagnosed GD, antithyroid drugs for less than 3 months. From PBMCs, RNA was extracted and then used to make the TCR library. With iRepertoire HTBI primers and Arm-PCR of CDR3 regions, TCR beta libraries were built. From the multiplex PCR reads, TCRdb called clonotypes with MiXCR, one entry per CDR3 protein. The repertoire holds over 300,000 distinct CDR3 sequences, 15% to 17% seen once, with 22% in the top ten. Sequenced material: peripheral blood mononuclear cells (PBMCs), taken at new diagnosis, from a patient treated with antithyroid drugs. The receptors were gathered from a female donor with Graves disease.

In this sample, this clonotype turned up a few times. The CDR3: CASSLEGVRETQYF. The CDR3 DNA follows: TGTGCCAGCAGTTTAGAGGGAGTGAGAGAGACCCAGTACTTC. V usage is TRBV28 and J usage is TRBJ2-5, with D tentatively TRBD2 (5 bases). CDR1 and CDR2 (germline): MDHEN, SYDVKM. The V and J ends lost 2 bases and 4 bases respectively, with 11 bases between them. The CDR3 loop spans 14 amino acids. The full variable domain, in which reference TRBV28 and TRBJ2-5 provide the parts outside the CDR3, is DVKVTQSSRYLVKRTGEKVFLECVQDMDHENMFWYRQDPGLGLRLIYFSYDVKMKEKGDIPEGYSVSREKKERFSLILESASTNQTSMYLCASSLEGVRETQYFGPGTRLLVL.

This clonotype was counted many times. The gene calls are TRBV5-1 and TRBJ2-2, with TRBD2 matching 7 bases. CDR1 is SGHRS and CDR2 is YFSETQ in the germline V gene. The CDR3 is 16 residues long. Unmatched junction bases numbered 9, after V lost 1 base and J lost 6 bases. CDR3 sequence (DNA): TGCGCCAGCAGCTTGAATGCGGGAGTTGACGCCGGGGAGCTGTTTTTT. This sequence encodes CASSLNAGVDAGELFF.

This clonotype came up many times. The gene calls are TRBV20-1 and TRBJ2-3; D not certain. Trimming stripped 3 bases from V and 0 bases from J, with 10 bases between. The CDR3 spans 14 residues. Germline V gene data show CDR1 as DFQATT and CDR2 as SNEGSKA (reference sequence). CDR3 protein: CSARVQPSTDTQYF. CDR3 DNA: TGCAGTGCTAGGGTTCAGCCTAGCACAGATACGCAGTATTTT.

A few counts support this clonotype. The rearrangement joins TRBV29-1 to TRBJ1-2; unclear D gene. Germline CDR1 and CDR2: SQVTM and ANQGSEA. This CDR3 has 11 amino acids. Trimming left V 4 bases short and J 8 bases short, with 11 bases between. CDR3 region: CSVVEGAGYTF. CDR3 nucleotide sequence: TGCAGCGTTGTGGAGGGTGCCGGCTACACCTTC. Supplemented by reference TRBV29-1 and TRBJ1-2, the full variable domain reads SAVISQKPSRDICQRGTSLTIQCQVDSQVTMMFWYRQQPGQSLTLIATANQGSEATYESGFVIDKFPISRPNLTFSTLTVSNMSPEDSSIYLCSVVEGAGYTFGSGTRLTVV.

V gene TRBV6-5 combines with J gene TRBJ2-5; 7 bases align to TRBD1. The CDR3 is 13 amino acids. CDR1 MNHEY and CDR2 SVGAGI come from the germline V gene. The V gene end was trimmed by 4 bases and the J gene end by 5 bases; junction bases not matched to a gene: 4. CDR3 protein: CASSSTGTETQYF. The CDR3 DNA reads TGTGCCAGCAGTTCGACAGGGACGGAGACCCAGTACTTC.

This clonotype was seen at least ten times. This chain joins TRBV7-9 and TRBJ1-6, with D uncertain. Trimming took 1 base from V and 11 from J, leaving 12 bases between them. The length of the CDR3 is 14 residues. Germline lookup yields CDR1 SEHNR and CDR2 FQNEAQ (reference sequence). CDR3 sequence reads: CASSLGGDRPPLHF. Written as DNA, the CDR3 is TGTGCCAGCAGCTTAGGGGGAGATCGTCCACCCCTCCACTTT.

The chain uses TRBV7-2 and TRBJ2-1, with 10 bases fitting TRBD2. J lost 9 bases, V lost 2 bases, and 10 bases had no gene match. The CDR3 contains 16 residues. In germline, CDR1 is SGHTA, CDR2 FQGNSA. CDR3 sequence (DNA): TGTGCCAGCAGCTTAACCCTAGCGGGAGAGTCTGGTGAGCAGTTCTTC. It codes for CASSLTLAGESGEQFF.

V and J are TRBV10-3 and TRBJ2-1; tentative D call: TRBD2 (5 bases). CDR1 ENHRY and CDR2 SYGVKD come from the germline V gene. The V end lost 3 bases, the J end lost 10 bases, and 10 bases lay between the germline ends. CDR3 length: 12 residues. This chain's CDR3 is CAISEIRGEQFF. The CDR3 DNA sequence: TGTGCCATCAGTGAAATCCGGGGAGAGCAGTTCTTC.

This clonotype has at least ten counts. The CDR3 sequence is CASSEGGYGYTF. CDR3 bases: TGTGCCAGCAGTGAAGGTGGCTATGGCTACACCTTC. The gene calls are TRBV11-2 and TRBJ1-2; D is unresolved. The CDR3 runs 12 residues. The V and J ends lost 6 bases and 4 bases respectively, with 9 bases between them. Germline V CDR1 and CDR2: SGHAT, FQNNGV.

This clonotype was seen at least ten times. The gene calls are TRBV6-1 and TRBJ2-2; no clear D. CDR3 size: 14 residues. Per germline, CDR1 MNHNS and CDR2 SASEGT. V was cut by 5 bases and J by 5 bases, with 12 bases left in between. The CDR3 sequence: CASSPPGLTGELFF. As DNA, the CDR3 is TGTGCCAGCAGTCCTCCGGGCCTAACCGGGGAGCTGTTTTTT.

This clonotype was observed many times. This rearrangement joins TRBV27 to TRBJ2-1; TRBD2 agrees at 8 bases. CDR3 length equals 16 residues. The junction had 11 bases not matched to a gene; V was cut back by 6 bases and J by 4 bases. Germline-derived CDR1 and CDR2 are MNHEY and SMNVEV (reference sequence). Here the CDR3 reads CASSPISGVDYNEQFF. In DNA form, the CDR3 reads TGTGCCAGCAGCCCAATTAGCGGGGTCGATTACAATGAGCAGTTCTTC.

The chain combines TRBV19 with TRBJ2-2; 10 bases fit TRBD1. CDR1 is LNHDA, CDR2 SQIVND, per germline (reference sequence). This CDR3 has 16 residues. Germline trimming cut 9 bases from V and 6 bases from J; bases unmatched to any gene: 13. CDR3 bases: TGTGCCAGCAAAGCTCCCGGGACAGGGGACCCCGGGGAGCTGTTTTTT. This codes for CASKAPGTGDPGELFF.

The J gene is TRBJ1-5, the V gene TRBV12-3 or TRBV12-4; no clear D. Trimming took off 5 bases at V and 12 bases at J, with 14 bases between the two ends. The CDR3 totals 12 residues. The CDR3 DNA sequence: TGTGCCAGCAGTCTAACGTCAGATAGCCAGCATTTT. It specifies CASSLTSDSQHF.

Ten or more counts support this clonotype. Lacking the conserved final phenylalanine or tryptophan, this CDR3 likely reflects a read error. It is unclear where the CDR3 begins or ends on the DNA, so no DNA is shown, and the CDR3 is as TCRdb lists it. The chain employs TRBV3-2 and TRBJ2-5; the D call in the table, TRBD2, was not verified against the DNA. TRBV3-2 represents a pseudogene. Counting both end residues, the CDR3 totals 8 amino acids. This chain's CDR3 is CASRGPYS.

This clonotype has a count of ten or more. The V and J genes are TRBV7-2 and TRBJ2-5, with D hard to call. Trimming cost V 4 bases and J 2 bases, with 11 bases left between them. The germline V gene encodes CDR1 SGHTA and CDR2 FQGNSA. The CDR3 runs 14 residues. CDR3 amino acids: CASSSRVGQETQYF. In nucleotides, the CDR3 is TGTGCCAGCAGCTCTCGCGTGGGACAAGAGACCCAGTACTTC.

The J gene is TRBJ1-1, the V gene TRBV11-2; D gene unclear. Trimming removed 0 bases from V and 8 bases from J, with 7 bases in between. There are 12 residues in the CDR3. Per germline, CDR1 SGHAT and CDR2 FQNNGV. This CDR3 is CASSLEVAEAFF. DNA for the CDR3: TGTGCCAGCAGCTTAGAGGTGGCGGAAGCTTTCTTT.

V and J are TRBV2 and TRBJ1-6, with 10 positions matching TRBD1. The CDR3 is made up of 15 amino acids. Germline V lookup: CDR1 SNHLY, CDR2 FYNNEI. J gave up 7 bases and V 4 bases, and 4 bases lay outside the gene matches. CDR3 residues: CASSGRDRGNSPLHF. CDR3 sequence (DNA): TGTGCCAGCAGTGGCCGGGACAGGGGAAATTCACCCCTCCACTTT.

Only a few counts were recorded for this clonotype. This CDR3 is CASSSGIFTDTQYF. CDR3 in DNA: TGTGCCAGCAGCTCCGGGATATTCACAGATACGCAGTATTTT. The V gene is TRBV7-2, the J gene TRBJ2-3; D is perhaps TRBD2 (5 bases). The germline V gene encodes CDR1 SGHTA and CDR2 FQGNSA. CDR3 length: 14 amino acids. The V and J ends lost 4 bases and 2 bases respectively, with 10 bases between them.

This clonotype was seen ten or more times. This chain uses TRBV9 with TRBJ1-6, with 9 bases aligning to TRBD1. Germline V CDR1 and CDR2: SGDLS, YYNGEE. The CDR3 spans 15 residues. V trimming: 4 bases; J trimming: 9 bases; junction bases outside the gene matches: 8. The CDR3 DNA reads TGTGCCAGCAGCCCTCTTGGACAGGGGACTTCACCCCTCCACTTT. It codes for CASSPLGQGTSPLHF. The full variable domain, with the rest looked up from reference TRBV9 and TRBJ1-6, is DSGVTQTPKHLITATGQRVTLRCSPRSGDLSVYWYQQSLDQGLQFLIQYYNGEERAKGNILERFSAQQFPDLHSELNLSSLELGDSALYFCASSPLGQGTSPLHFGNGTRLTVT.

This clonotype was detected a few times. This CDR3 is CASSLEGGQLNTEAFF. As DNA, the CDR3 is TGTGCCAGCAGCTTAGAAGGCGGACAGCTGAACACTGAAGCTTTCTTT. This chain uses TRBV7-2 with TRBJ1-1; TRBD1 is a possible D gene (6 bases). The germline gives CDR1 SGHTA, CDR2 FQGNSA. This CDR3 is built from 16 residues. The ends were cut back, 1 base at V and 0 bases at J, with 12 bases in the middle.

This clonotype has only a few counts. This rearrangement joins TRBV4-1 to TRBJ1-5, with no clear D. Trimming removed 0 bases at V and 4 bases at J, with 13 bases between. The germline V gene has CDR1 MGHRA and CDR2 YSYEKL. This CDR3 contains 16 residues. CDR3 loop: CASSQEGIGQNQPQHF. The CDR3 DNA reads as TGCGCCAGCAGCCAAGAAGGTATAGGCCAGAATCAGCCCCAGCATTTT.

The table lists this clonotype with many counts. The V and J genes are TRBV5-1 and TRBJ2-2; possibly TRBD1 for D (7 bases). Germline CDR1 SGHRS, CDR2 YFSETQ. The CDR3 runs to 13 residues. V was shortened by 2 bases and J by 6 bases, with 8 bases between the two germline ends. The CDR3 nucleotides are TGCGCCAGCAGCTTCAGGGGGGCCGGGGAGCTGTTTTTT. Translation gives CASSFRGAGELFF.

This clonotype was counted between two and nine times. The chain uses TRBV2 and TRBJ2-3; 13 nucleotides line up with TRBD2. The V and J ends lost 6 bases and 0 bases, in that order; junction bases with no gene match: 9. The CDR3 spans 18 residues. CDR1 SNHLY and CDR2 FYNNEI come from the germline V gene. In DNA, the CDR3 is TGTGCCAGCAGCCGACTAGCGGGAGGCATAAGGAGCACAGATACGCAGTATTTT. The encoded protein is CASSRLAGGIRSTDTQYF.

This clonotype was picked up a small number of times. V usage is TRBV12-3 or TRBV12-4 and J usage is TRBJ2-1; 7 positions match TRBD2. This CDR3 contains 16 residues. Trimming removed 6 bases from V and 4 bases from J; junction bases left unmatched: 12. CDR3 DNA sequence: TGTGCCAGCAGCCCTCGGGCTAGCGGAGGTTACAATGAGCAGTTCTTC. Amino acids: CASSPRASGGYNEQFF.

In the case of this clonotype: This may be a read error: a much more frequent sequence differs by one nucleotide. The CDR3 DNA is TGCAGCGCGTCCGGACAGAGAAGGCACAATGAGCAGTACTTC. The encoded protein is CSASGQRRHNEQYF. This chain links TRBV29-1 with TRBJ2-7, with D perhaps TRBD1 (6 bases). The CDR3 covers 14 residues. Trimming stripped 7 bases from V and 7 bases from J, with 23 bases between. The germline gives CDR1 SQVTM, CDR2 ANQGSEA.

In regard to this clonotype: Just one base apart from a much larger clone, this may be a read error. The V and J genes are TRBV7-9 and TRBJ2-1; D unresolved. The germline gives CDR1 SEHNR, CDR2 FQNEAQ (reference sequence). V lost 3 bases, J lost 5 bases, and 11 bases lay in between. The CDR3 spans 14 residues. CDR3 sequence reads: CASSLDASHNEQFF. The DNA of the CDR3 is TGTGCCAGCAGCTTGGACGCATCCCACAATGAGCAGTTCTTC. Drawing the rest from reference TRBV7-9 and TRBJ2-1, the complete variable domain is DTGVSQNPRHKITKRGQNVTFRCDPISEHNRLYWYRQTLGQGPEFLTYFQNEAQLEKSRLLSDRFSAERPKGSFSTLEIQRTEQGDSAMYLCASSLDASHNEQFFGPGTRLTVL.

The chain uses TRBV10-3 and TRBJ1-2; 8 nucleotides match TRBD1. This CDR3 is 12 amino acids long. The V gene's germline CDR1 is ENHRY and CDR2 SYGVKD. After removal of 10 bases from V and 2 bases from J, the junction contained 3 bases not matched to a gene. The CDR3 bases are TGTGCCACCGGACAGGGAAACTATGGCTACACCTTC. It is translated as CATGQGNYGYTF.

At least ten counts were recorded for this clonotype. The CDR3 nucleotides read TGTGCCAGCAGCCCGAGATTAGCGGGAGATACGCAGTATTTT. It is translated as CASSPRLAGDTQYF. The rearrangement joins TRBV27 to TRBJ2-3; 7 nucleotides match TRBD2. The trim removed 6 bases at V and 5 bases at J, leaving 8 bases unmatched. This CDR3 is 14 amino acids long. Germline V gives CDR1 MNHEY, CDR2 SMNVEV (reference sequence).

This chain connects TRBV28 to TRBJ2-1; 9 bases map to TRBD2. Germline CDR1 and CDR2: MDHEN and SYDVKM. V shed 3 bases, J shed 10 bases, and the junction held 13 bases outside the gene matches. The CDR3 runs to 16 residues. CDR3 sequence (DNA): TGTGCCAGCAGTTTGTTCGCGGGAGGGACCCAATTGGAGCAGTTCTTC. As protein: CASSLFAGGTQLEQFF.

This clonotype was counted a few times. The V call is TRBV3-1, the J call TRBJ1-5; D is ambiguous. This CDR3 has 15 amino acids. Germline CDR1 and CDR2: LGHDT and YNNKEL (reference sequence). V was cut by 1 base and J by 5 bases, with 12 bases left in between. CDR3 residues: CASSQGVTNYQPQHF. CDR3 DNA sequence: TGTGCCAGCAGCCAAGGAGTAACAAATTATCAGCCCCAGCATTTT.

This clonotype was detected a few times. The chain is built from TRBV6-1 and TRBJ1-4; TRBD1 aligns across 7 bases. The V segment lost 10 bases and the J segment 5 bases; nucleotides outside the gene matches: 4. From germline, CDR1 is MNHNS and CDR2 SASEGT. The CDR3 sequence is 12 residues long. The CDR3 DNA sequence: TGTGCCACCCAGGGGGGGAATGAAAAACTGTTTTTT. Amino acids: CATQGGNEKLFF.